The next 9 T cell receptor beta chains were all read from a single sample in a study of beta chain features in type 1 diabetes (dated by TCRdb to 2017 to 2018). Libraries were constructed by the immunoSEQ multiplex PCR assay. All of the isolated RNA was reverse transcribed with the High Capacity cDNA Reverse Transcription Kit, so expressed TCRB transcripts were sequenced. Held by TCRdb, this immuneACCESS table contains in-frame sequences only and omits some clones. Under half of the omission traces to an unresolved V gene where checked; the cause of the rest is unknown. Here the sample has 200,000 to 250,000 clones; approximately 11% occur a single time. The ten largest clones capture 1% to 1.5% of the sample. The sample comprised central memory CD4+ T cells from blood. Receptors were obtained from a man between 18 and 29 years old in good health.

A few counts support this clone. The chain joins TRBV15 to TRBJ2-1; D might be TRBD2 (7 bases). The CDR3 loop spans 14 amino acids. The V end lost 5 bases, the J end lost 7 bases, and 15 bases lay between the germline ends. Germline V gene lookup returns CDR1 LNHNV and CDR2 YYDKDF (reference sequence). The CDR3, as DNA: TGTGCCACCAGCCGACGGGGGGCTATGAATGAGCAGTTCTTC. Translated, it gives CATSRRGAMNEQFF.

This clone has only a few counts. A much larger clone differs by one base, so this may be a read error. This CDR3 reads CASSLTGRAYEQYF. The DNA for the CDR3 is TGTGCCAGCAGCTTAACGGGACGGGCCTACGAGCAGTACTTC. The chain carries TRBV7-3 and TRBJ2-7; D is tentatively TRBD1 or TRBD2 (5 bases each). CDR3 length: 14 amino acids. Between the trimmed V and J ends, which lost 0 bases and 2 bases, there was a span of 8 bases. Germline V gene sequence: CDR1 SGHTA, CDR2 FQGTGA.

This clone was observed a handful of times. This chain's CDR3 is CASSQQSAGRREETQYF. In DNA, the CDR3 is TGCGCCAGCAGCCAACAGTCCGCGGGGCGAAGAGAAGAGACCCAGTACTTC. The gene calls are TRBV4-3 and TRBJ2-5, with D possibly matching TRBD2 (6 bases). CDR1 and CDR2 from the germline V gene are LGHNA and YSLEER. V lost 2 bases and J 3 bases, leaving 19 bases between the germline ends. This CDR3 is built from 17 residues.

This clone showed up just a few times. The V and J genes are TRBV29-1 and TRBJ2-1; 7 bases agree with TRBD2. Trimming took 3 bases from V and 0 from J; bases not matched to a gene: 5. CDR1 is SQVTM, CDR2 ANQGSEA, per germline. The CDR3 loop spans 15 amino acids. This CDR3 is CSVDRASGSYNEQFF. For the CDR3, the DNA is TGCAGCGTTGATAGGGCTAGCGGCTCCTACAATGAGCAGTTCTTC.

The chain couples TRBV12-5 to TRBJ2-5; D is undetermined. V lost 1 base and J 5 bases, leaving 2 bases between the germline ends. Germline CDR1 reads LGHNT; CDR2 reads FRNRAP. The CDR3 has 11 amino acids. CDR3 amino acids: CASGLGETQYF. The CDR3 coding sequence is TGTGCTAGTGGTTTGGGGGAGACCCAGTACTTC.

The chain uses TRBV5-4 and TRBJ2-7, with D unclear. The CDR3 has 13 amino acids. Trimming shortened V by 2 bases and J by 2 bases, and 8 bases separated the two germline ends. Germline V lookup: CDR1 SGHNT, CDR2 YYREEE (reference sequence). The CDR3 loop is CASSLTGAYEQYF. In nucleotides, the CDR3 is TGTGCCAGCAGCTTAACTGGAGCCTACGAGCAGTACTTC. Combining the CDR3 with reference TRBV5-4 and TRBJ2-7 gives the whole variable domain ETGVTQSPTHLIKTRGQQVTLRCSSQSGHNTVSWYQQALGQGPQFIFQYYREEENGRGNFPPRFSGLQFPNYSSELNVNALELDDSALYLCASSLTGAYEQYFGPGTRLTVT.

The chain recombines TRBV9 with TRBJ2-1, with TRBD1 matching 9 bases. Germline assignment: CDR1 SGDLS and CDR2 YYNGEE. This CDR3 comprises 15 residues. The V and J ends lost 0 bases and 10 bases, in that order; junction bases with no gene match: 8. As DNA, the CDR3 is TGTGCCAGCAGCGTAGATAAGGGGACAGGGAGGGAGCAGTTCTTC. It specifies CASSVDKGTGREQFF. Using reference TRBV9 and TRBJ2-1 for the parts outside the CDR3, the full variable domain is DSGVTQTPKHLITATGQRVTLRCSPRSGDLSVYWYQQSLDQGLQFLIQYYNGEERAKGNILERFSAQQFPDLHSELNLSSLELGDSALYFCASSVDKGTGREQFFGPGTRLTVL.

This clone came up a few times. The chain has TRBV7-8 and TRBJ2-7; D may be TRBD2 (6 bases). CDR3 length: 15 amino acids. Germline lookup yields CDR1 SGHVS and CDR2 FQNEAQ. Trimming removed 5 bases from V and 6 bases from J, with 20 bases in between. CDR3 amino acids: CASSPGPVEGGEQYF. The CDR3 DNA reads TGTGCCAGCAGCCCAGGGCCGGTGGAGGGAGGCGAGCAGTACTTC.

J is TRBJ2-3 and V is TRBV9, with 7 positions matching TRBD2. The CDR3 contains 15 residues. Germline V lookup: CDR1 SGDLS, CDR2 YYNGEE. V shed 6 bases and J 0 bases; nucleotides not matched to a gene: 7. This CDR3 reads CASNPSGHSTDTQYF. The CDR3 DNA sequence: TGTGCCAGCAACCCTAGCGGACATAGCACAGATACGCAGTATTTT.